The source of this TCR beta chain is a study of chronic HIV infection and antiretroviral therapy. TCRdb passed the 5' RACE reads through MiXCR, listing each CDR3 protein once. The repertoire includes roughly 50,000 distinct CDR3 sequences, about 19% of them detected once, and 2.8% sits in the top ten. The CDR3 extends over 14 amino acids. The V end lost 1 base, the J end lost 1 base, and 8 bases lay between the germline ends. Germline V gives CDR1 SGHRS, CDR2 YFSETQ. The sample was peripheral blood. The chain carries TRBV5-1 and TRBJ2-5; tentative D call: TRBD2 (6 bases). The receptor's source is an adult who had HIV and had not received antiretroviral therapy, or was an uninfected healthy control (not recorded which). The CDR3 coding sequence is TGCGCCAGCAGCTTGCGGGACTTCCAAGAGACCCAGTACTTC. Translated, it gives CASSLRDFQETQYF.